This T cell receptor (beta chain) appears in the sequencing data of a study of beta chain features in type 1 diabetes. The overall study: Age, gender, cell numbers and subset yield matched between patients and controls.

Study-level results: A possible short-template PCR bias applies equally to patients and controls.

About this clone itself: The antigen remains undetermined.

CDR1 is MDHEN and CDR2 is SYDVKM in the germline V gene. The V and J ends lost 6 bases and 6 bases respectively, with 12 bases between them. The CDR3 contains 13 residues. The isolated RNA, all of it, was reverse transcribed, so expressed TCRB transcripts were what got sequenced. The average output of naive, central memory and regulatory T cell samples was 3 million to 4 million reads. Measured with immunoSEQ multiplex PCR; TCRdb has only the in-frame clones, and not every one. The data contain 430,000 or so clones, 9.5% to 12% of them seen just once; the ten biggest clones take up over 0.04%. The TCR originated in a woman in her late teens or twenties in good health. The rearrangement uses TRBV28 and TRBJ1-5, with D maybe TRBD1 (6 bases). Sequencing input: naive CD4+ T cells from blood. The CDR3 DNA sequence: TGTGCCAGCAGACGGACAGCCAGTCAGCCCCAGCATTTT. It yields the protein CASRRTASQPQHF. Based on the CDR3 plus reference TRBV28 and TRBJ1-5, the full variable domain is DVKVTQSSRYLVKRTGEKVFLECVQDMDHENMFWYRQDPGLGLRLIYFSYDVKMKEKGDIPEGYSVSREKKERFSLILESASTNQTSMYLCASRRTASQPQHFGDGTRLSIL.